The TCR beta chain under discussion was sequenced for a study of T cells in women clearing cervical HPV infection. Study-level information: Donors had HPV16-related CIN3 or worse; 2 had invasive cancer. Case blood drawn at lesion detection; control blood after infection cleared.

Using immunoSEQ multiplex PCR, the repertoire was profiled, and TCRdb retains in-frame clones only, with some absent. The sample spans over 30,000 clones; the ten largest clones claim roughly 5%. Regarding this clone: The read ends 3 residues early relative to the CDR3; the germline J gene fills the gap.

CDR1 and CDR2 from the germline V gene are SEHNR and FQNEAQ (reference sequence). This CDR3 spans 14 amino acids. Material for sequencing was blood buffy coat. V usage is TRBV7-9 and J usage is TRBJ1-2; 10 nucleotides match TRBD1. The clonotype originates from a woman between 18 and 70 years old with a cervical HPV16 infection that either progressed to CIN3+ or cleared (not recorded which). The DNA read from the CDR3 is TGTGCCAGCAGCTTATCGGGACAGGGGCCCGGC. Translating gives CASSLSGQGPG. The whole CDR3 protein reads CASSLSGQGPGYTF.